One and the same sample provided the 23 T cell receptor beta chains below, sequenced in a study of control samples from healthy donors and cancer patients. Here immunoSEQ multiplex PCR was the method, and the copy in TCRdb shows in-frame clones only, minus some. Of roughly 14,000 clones in the sample, roughly 80% were seen once. Sequencing used formalin-fixed, paraffin-embedded tissue. Receptors originate from a female donor with lung cancer.

This clone has a single count. This chain's CDR3 is CASSLYVGQPQHF. CDR3 sequence (DNA): TGTGCCAGCAGCTTATATGTTGGTCAGCCCCAGCATTTT. The chain joins TRBV7-8 to TRBJ1-5; D is undetermined. CDR3 length: 13 amino acids. Germline CDR1 and CDR2: SGHVS and FQNEAQ. Trimming removed 2 bases from V and 6 bases from J, with 8 bases in between. The full variable domain, with the rest looked up from reference TRBV7-8 and TRBJ1-5, is GAGVSQSPRYKVAKRGQDVALRCDPISGHVSLFWYQQALGQGPEFLTYFQNEAQLDKSGLPSDRFFAERPEGSVSTLKIQRTQQEDSAVYLCASSLYVGQPQHFGDGTRLSIL.

The chain recombines TRBV19 with TRBJ2-3; no clear D. CDR1 LNHDA and CDR2 SQIVND come from the germline V gene (reference sequence). V gave up 8 bases and J gave up 6 bases, with 21 bases separating them. This CDR3 region has 15 residues. CDR3 sequence reads: CASYSVDIHGDTQYF. Written as DNA, the CDR3 is TGTGCCAGTTACTCTGTAGACATACACGGGGATACGCAGTATTTT.

The chain combines TRBV19 with TRBJ1-2, with 10 nucleotides matching TRBD1. Trimming at V came to 8 bases and at J to 8 bases, leaving 14 bases not matched to a gene. The CDR3 runs 15 residues. Germline CDR1 is LNHDA and CDR2 is SQIVND (reference sequence). The CDR3 sequence: CASQAARDRGGGYTF. CDR3 DNA sequence: TGTGCCAGTCAAGCAGCCCGGGACAGGGGCGGGGGCTACACCTTC.

This chain links TRBV5-1 with TRBJ2-3; 14 bases match TRBD2. Germline V lookup: CDR1 SGHRS, CDR2 YFSETQ. The CDR3 is 18 amino acids. Trimming removed 4 bases from V and 0 bases from J; junction bases left unmatched: 7. The chain's CDR3 is CASSQGLAGAGSTDTQYF. The CDR3 DNA reads TGCGCCAGCAGCCAGGGACTAGCGGGGGCAGGTAGCACAGATACGCAGTATTTT.

This chain connects TRBV5-4 to TRBJ2-2, with 7 bases aligning to TRBD2. Germline lookup yields CDR1 SGHNT and CDR2 YYREEE (reference sequence). Trimming at V came to 0 bases and at J to 6 bases, leaving 2 bases not matched to a gene. The CDR3 covers 14 residues. CDR3 DNA: TGTGCCAGCAGCTTGGTAGGGAGGGCCGGGGAGCTGTTTTTT. As protein: CASSLVGRAGELFF.

The genes are TRBV7-9 and TRBJ2-1, with 8 bases fitting TRBD2. CDR1 and CDR2 (germline): SEHNR, FQNEAQ (reference sequence). The length of the CDR3 is 15 residues. V dropped 7 bases and J dropped 4; count of bases not matched to a gene: 9. DNA for the CDR3: TGTGCCAGCAACCGCCTAGCGGGTATATACAATGAGCAGTTCTTC. Amino acid sequence: CASNRLAGIYNEQFF.

V is TRBV3-1 (or the pseudogene TRBV3-2) and J is TRBJ2-7, with 9 bases aligning to TRBD2. V gave up 2 bases and J gave up 6 bases; unmatched junction bases: 8. Looked up from germline, CDR1 is LGHDT and CDR2 is YNNKEL (reference sequence). This CDR3 contains 15 residues. Written as DNA, the CDR3 is TGTGCCAGCAGCCAATCTCGCGGGGGGGCGGGCGAGCAGTACTTC. The encoded protein is CASSQSRGGAGEQYF.

V is TRBV7-2 and J is TRBJ1-5; D is undetermined. V was trimmed by 1 base and J by 9 bases, leaving 16 bases between them. This CDR3 has 15 amino acids. The germline CDR1 and CDR2 sequences are SGHTA and FQGNSA. CDR3 DNA sequence: TGTGCCAGCAGCTTAGAAACGGGGTGGGCATGGCCCCAGCATTTT. Protein product: CASSLETGWAWPQHF.

This clone was seen more than once but under ten times. CDR3 bases: TGTGCCATCAGTGAGCGGCGGAATGAGCAGTTCTTC. This translates into CAISERRNEQFF. This rearrangement joins TRBV10-3 to TRBJ2-1; no clear D. Germline loops: CDR1 ENHRY, CDR2 SYGVKD. This CDR3 region has 12 residues. Trimming cost V 2 bases and J 7 bases, with 6 bases left between them.

This clone came up a few times. CDR3 sequence: CAISGDRKGYGYTF. The CDR3 bases are TGTGCCATCAGTGGCGACAGGAAGGGCTATGGCTACACCTTC. V gene TRBV10-3 combines with J gene TRBJ1-2; D might be TRBD1 (6 bases). CDR1 is ENHRY and CDR2 is SYGVKD in the germline V gene. Trimming took 4 bases from V and 4 from J, leaving 13 bases between them. The CDR3 has 14 amino acids.

This chain connects TRBV27 to TRBJ1-5, with D unclear. Germline assignment: CDR1 MNHEY and CDR2 SMNVEV (reference sequence). V was cut by 3 bases and J by 7 bases, with 13 bases left in between. The CDR3 length is 14 residues. This chain's CDR3 is CASSFLGLGQPQHF. The CDR3 DNA is TGTGCCAGCAGTTTTTTGGGGTTGGGCCAGCCCCAGCATTTT.

The chain recombines TRBV7-3 with TRBJ2-1; D not resolved. Germline CDR1 is SGHTA and CDR2 is FQGTGA. The CDR3 is 14 amino acids. Trimming cost V 2 bases and J 6 bases, with 11 bases left between them. The CDR3 DNA sequence: TGTGCCAGCAGCTTATCAGGTCCCGGCAATGAGCAGTTCTTC. It is translated as CASSLSGPGNEQFF.

The sample holds a few counts of this clone. The same CDR3 also results from other DNA sequences found in this sample. This rearrangement joins TRBV3-1 (or the pseudogene TRBV3-2) to TRBJ2-1; D possibly corresponds to TRBD2 (6 bases). Germline lookup yields CDR1 LGHDT and CDR2 YNNKEL (reference sequence). This CDR3 spans 16 amino acids. With 0 bases removed from V and 4 bases from J, the gap between germline ends came to 13 bases. CDR3 DNA sequence: TGTGCCAGCAGCCAAGATAGCGGAGGATCGTACAATGAGCAGTTCTTC. Protein: CASSQDSGGSYNEQFF.

The rearrangement joins TRBV6-5 to TRBJ2-5, with 8 bases identical to TRBD1. CDR1 is MNHEY, CDR2 SVGAGI, per germline. The V and J ends lost 7 bases and 3 bases, in that order; junction bases with no gene match: 4. The CDR3 has 13 amino acids. CDR3 amino acids: CASTTTGEETQYF. CDR3 DNA: TGTGCCAGCACCACGACAGGGGAAGAGACCCAGTACTTC.

The chain combines TRBV30 with TRBJ1-2; D is unclear. The CDR3 loop spans 12 amino acids. CDR1 is GTSNPN and CDR2 is SVGIG in the germline V gene (reference sequence). V was clipped by 3 bases and J by 6 bases, with 11 bases between them. The CDR3 is CAWSGGQHGYTF. The DNA for the CDR3 is TGTGCCTGGAGCGGTGGGCAACATGGCTACACCTTC.

The V and J genes are TRBV29-1 and TRBJ2-7, with TRBD1 identical over 11 bases. The germline gives CDR1 SQVTM, CDR2 ANQGSEA. V lost 2 bases, J lost 5 bases, and 8 bases stayed unmatched. CDR3 length equals 15 residues. CDR3 protein: CSVEPMGQGVNEQYF. In DNA, the CDR3 is TGCAGCGTTGAACCGATGGGACAGGGGGTGAACGAGCAGTACTTC.

CDR3 nucleotide sequence: TGTGCCAGCAGATACGGGACAGCCTCTGGAAACACCATATATTTT. Encoded protein: CASRYGTASGNTIYF. The chain employs TRBV2 and TRBJ1-3, with 7 nucleotides matching TRBD1. This CDR3 spans 15 amino acids. Germline CDR1 reads SNHLY; CDR2 reads FYNNEI. V lost 6 bases, J lost 0 bases, and 5 bases stayed unmatched.

This clone was seen just once. The CDR3 DNA is TGTGCCAGCAACATCCTGTTCGGGGTAGTCACTGAAGCTTTCTTT. Protein product: CASNILFGVVTEAFF. V usage is TRBV6-4 and J usage is TRBJ1-1, with D hard to call. Germline-derived CDR1 and CDR2 are MRHNA and SNTAGT. V was trimmed by 7 bases and J by 4 bases, leaving 19 bases between them. The CDR3 has 15 residues.

Concerning this clone itself: This sequence may be a read error, since a much larger clone differs from it by one base. The V call is TRBV7-8, the J call TRBJ2-3; D is ambiguous. The V gene's germline CDR1 is SGHVS and CDR2 FQNEAQ. The CDR3 contains 13 residues. The CDR3 protein is CASSLSVTDMQYF. The CDR3, as DNA: TGTGCCAGCAGCTTATCGGTCACAGATATGCAGTATTTT.

This chain connects TRBV7-2 to TRBJ1-2; D remains unclear. Trimming took 2 bases from V and 4 from J, leaving 11 bases between them. Germline V gene sequence: CDR1 SGHTA, CDR2 FQGNSA. CDR3 length equals 14 residues. Here the CDR3 reads CASSLRQLLYGYTF. The CDR3, as DNA: TGTGCCAGCAGCTTAAGGCAGTTGCTCTATGGCTACACCTTC.

V and J are TRBV4-3 and TRBJ1-5; TRBD1 matches at 7 bases. This CDR3 has 16 residues. The germline gives CDR1 LGHNA, CDR2 YSLEER. J gave up 4 bases and V 0 bases, and 6 bases lay outside the gene matches. The CDR3 DNA reads TGCGCCAGCAGCCAAGAGAGGGGGCGTAGAAATCAGCCCCAGCATTTT. As protein: CASSQERGRRNQPQHF.

The chain has TRBV24-1 and TRBJ2-2, with TRBD2 matching over 8 bases. V shed 4 bases, J shed 1 base, and the junction held 4 bases outside the gene matches. From germline, CDR1 is KGHDR and CDR2 SFDVKD. CDR3 length equals 16 residues. The CDR3 protein is CATSDRTSGNTGELFF. CDR3 nucleotide sequence: TGTGCCACCAGTGACCGTACTAGCGGGAACACCGGGGAGCTGTTTTTT.

V and J are TRBV18 and TRBJ1-2, with TRBD1 as a possible D gene (5 bases). The CDR3 extends over 14 amino acids. The ends were cut back, 8 bases at V and 0 bases at J, with 13 bases in the middle. Germline-derived CDR1 and CDR2 are KGHSH and LQKENI. The CDR3 bases are TGTGCCAGCCGGGGGACCCAGGCTAACTATGGCTACACCTTC. Protein: CASRGTQANYGYTF.